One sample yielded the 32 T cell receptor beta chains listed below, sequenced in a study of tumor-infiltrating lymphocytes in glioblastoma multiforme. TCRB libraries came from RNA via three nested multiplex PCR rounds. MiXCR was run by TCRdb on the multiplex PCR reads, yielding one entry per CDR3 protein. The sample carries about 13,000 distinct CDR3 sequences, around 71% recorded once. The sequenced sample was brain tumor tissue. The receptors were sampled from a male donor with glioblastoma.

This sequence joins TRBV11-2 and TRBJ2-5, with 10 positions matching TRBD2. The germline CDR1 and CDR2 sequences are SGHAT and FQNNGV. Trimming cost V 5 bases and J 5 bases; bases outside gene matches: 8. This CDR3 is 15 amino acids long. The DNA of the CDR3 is TGTGCCAGCAGCCCTAAAGCGGGAGGGGGTGAGACCCAGTACTTC. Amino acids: CASSPKAGGGETQYF.

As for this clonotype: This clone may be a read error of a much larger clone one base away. CDR3 amino acids: CASSPGEANEQLF. The CDR3 nucleotides read TGTGCCAGCAGCCCCGGGGAGGCCAATGAGCAGCTCTTC. J is TRBJ2-1 and V is TRBV7-9; D perhaps matches TRBD2 (6 bases). This CDR3 comprises 13 residues. Per the germline V gene, CDR1 is SEHNR and CDR2 is FQNEAQ (reference sequence).

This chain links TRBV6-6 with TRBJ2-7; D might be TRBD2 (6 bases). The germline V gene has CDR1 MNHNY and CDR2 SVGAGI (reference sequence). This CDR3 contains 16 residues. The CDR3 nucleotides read TGTGTCAACAGTTACTCTGGAGGGAGGTCCTCCTACGAGCAGTACTTC. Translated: CVNSYSGGRSSYEQYF.

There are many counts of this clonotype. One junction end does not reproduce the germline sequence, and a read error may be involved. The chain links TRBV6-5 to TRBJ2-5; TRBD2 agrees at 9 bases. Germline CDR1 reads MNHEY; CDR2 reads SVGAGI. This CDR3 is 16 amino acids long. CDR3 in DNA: TGTGCCAGCAGTTACTCGCTAGCGGGGTTCCAGGAGACCCAGTGCTTC. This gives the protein CASSYSLAGFQETQCF.

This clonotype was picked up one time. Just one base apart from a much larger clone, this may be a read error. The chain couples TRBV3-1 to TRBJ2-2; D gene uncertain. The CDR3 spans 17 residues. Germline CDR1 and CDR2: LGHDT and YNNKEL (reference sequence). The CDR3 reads CANSLRYSLANTGELFF. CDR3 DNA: TGTGCCAACAGCCTACGGTATTCGCTCGCGAACACCGGGGAGCTGTTTTTT.

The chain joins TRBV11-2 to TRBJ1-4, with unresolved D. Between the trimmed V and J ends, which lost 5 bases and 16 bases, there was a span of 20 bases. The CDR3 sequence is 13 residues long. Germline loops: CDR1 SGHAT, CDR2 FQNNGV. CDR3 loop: CASSLNQDEQPFF. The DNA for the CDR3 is TGTGCCAGCAGCCTCAACCAGGATGAACAACCGTTTTTT.

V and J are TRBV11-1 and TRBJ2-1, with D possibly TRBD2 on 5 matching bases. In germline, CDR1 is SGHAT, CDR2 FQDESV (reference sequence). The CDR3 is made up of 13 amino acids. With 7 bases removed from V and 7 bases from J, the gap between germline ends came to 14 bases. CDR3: CASTWEVANEQFF. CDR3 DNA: TGTGCCAGCACCTGGGAAGTAGCGAATGAGCAGTTCTTC.

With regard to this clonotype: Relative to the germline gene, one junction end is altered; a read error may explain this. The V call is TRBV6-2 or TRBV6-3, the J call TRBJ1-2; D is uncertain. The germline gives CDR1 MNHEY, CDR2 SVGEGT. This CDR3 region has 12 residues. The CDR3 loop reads CASSYGIYSYIF. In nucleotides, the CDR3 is TGTGCCAGCAGTTACGGGATCTATAGCTACATCTTC.

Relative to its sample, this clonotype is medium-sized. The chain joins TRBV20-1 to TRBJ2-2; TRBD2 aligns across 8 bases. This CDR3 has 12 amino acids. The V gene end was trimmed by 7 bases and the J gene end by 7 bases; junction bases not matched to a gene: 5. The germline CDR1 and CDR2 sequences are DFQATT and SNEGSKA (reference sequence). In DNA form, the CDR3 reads TGCAGTGTACTAGCGGACGGCGGGGAGCTGTTTTTT. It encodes CSVLADGGELFF.

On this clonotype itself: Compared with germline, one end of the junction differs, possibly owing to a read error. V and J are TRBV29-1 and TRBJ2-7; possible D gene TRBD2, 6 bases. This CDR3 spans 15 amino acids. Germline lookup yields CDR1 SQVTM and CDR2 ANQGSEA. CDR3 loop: CSVAGLTVSSYEQYF. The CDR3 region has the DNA TGCAGCGTTGCCGGACTAACGGTTAGCTCCTATGAGCAGTACTTC.

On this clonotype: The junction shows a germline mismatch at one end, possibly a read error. The CDR3 protein is CARSYAKSGGGLEQYF. CDR3 nucleotide sequence: TGTGCCAGAAGTTACGCAAAATCTGGTGGGGGGCTCGAGCAGTACTTC. This rearrangement joins TRBV6-5 to TRBJ2-7; possibly TRBD1 or TRBD2 for D (6 bases each). CDR3 size: 16 residues. CDR1 is MNHEY and CDR2 is SVGAGI in the germline V gene.

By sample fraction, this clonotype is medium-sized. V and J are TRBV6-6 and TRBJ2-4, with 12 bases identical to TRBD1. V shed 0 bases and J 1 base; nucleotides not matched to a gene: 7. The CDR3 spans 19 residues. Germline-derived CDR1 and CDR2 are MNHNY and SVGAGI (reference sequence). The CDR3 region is CASSYSKGQGARAKNIQYF. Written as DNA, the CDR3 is TGTGCCAGCAGTTACTCGAAGGGACAGGGGGCGCGGGCCAAAAACATTCAGTACTTC.

CDR3 sequence reads: CASSLQGAWTDTQHF. CDR3 bases: TGTGCCAGCAGCTTACAAGGGGCATGGACAGATACGCAGCATTTT. The genes are TRBV11-2 and TRBJ2-3; a possible D gene is TRBD1 (6 bases). The J call may be wrong; the DNA end is better matched by TRBJ1-5. The CDR3 is 15 amino acids. In germline, CDR1 is SGHAT, CDR2 FQNNGV.

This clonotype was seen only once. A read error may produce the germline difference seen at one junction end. The CDR3 protein is CSSGLNRNEQFF. CDR3 coding DNA: TGTTCCAGCGGTTTAAACCGGAATGAGCAGTTCTTC. The gene calls are TRBV12-3 or TRBV12-4 and TRBJ2-1; D is perhaps TRBD2 (5 bases). CDR3 size: 12 residues.

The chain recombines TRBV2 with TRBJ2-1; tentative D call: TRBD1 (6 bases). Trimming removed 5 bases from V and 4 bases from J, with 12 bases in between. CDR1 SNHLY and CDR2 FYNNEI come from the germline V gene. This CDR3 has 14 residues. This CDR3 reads CASSFQGLYNEQFF. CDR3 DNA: TGTGCCAGCAGTTTCCAGGGGCTTTACAATGAGCAGTTCTTC.

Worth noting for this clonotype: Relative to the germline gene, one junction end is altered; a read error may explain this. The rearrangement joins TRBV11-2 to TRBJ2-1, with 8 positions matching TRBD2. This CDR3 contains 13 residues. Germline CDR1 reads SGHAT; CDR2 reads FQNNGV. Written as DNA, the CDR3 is TGTGTCAGCAGGGCGGGGGGACACAATGAGCAGTTCTTC. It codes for CVSRAGGHNEQFF.

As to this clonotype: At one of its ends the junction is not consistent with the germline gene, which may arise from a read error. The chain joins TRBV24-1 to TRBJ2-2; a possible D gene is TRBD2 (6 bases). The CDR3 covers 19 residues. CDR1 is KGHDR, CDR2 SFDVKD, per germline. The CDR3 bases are TGTGCCACCAGTGAAATGGACTATCAAGGTATCGCGAACACCGGGGAGCTGTTATTT. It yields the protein CATSEMDYQGIANTGELLF.

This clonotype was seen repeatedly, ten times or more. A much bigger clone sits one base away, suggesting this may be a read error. In DNA, the CDR3 is TGTACCAGCAGTACCTACGGGACAGACCAAGAGACCCAGTACTTC. It specifies CTSSTYGTDQETQYF. The genes are TRBV12-3 or TRBV12-4 and TRBJ2-5; TRBD1 agrees at 7 bases. CDR3 length: 15 residues.

The CDR3 bases are TGCGCCGACAGCTTGGAGGGGAGTAGCACTGAAGCTTTCTTT. Translated, it gives CADSLEGSSTEAFF. V and J are TRBV5-1 and TRBJ1-1; a possible D gene is TRBD1 (5 bases). The germline gives CDR1 SGHRS, CDR2 YFSETQ. Trimming removed 10 bases from V and 4 bases from J, with 20 bases in between. The CDR3 is 14 amino acids.

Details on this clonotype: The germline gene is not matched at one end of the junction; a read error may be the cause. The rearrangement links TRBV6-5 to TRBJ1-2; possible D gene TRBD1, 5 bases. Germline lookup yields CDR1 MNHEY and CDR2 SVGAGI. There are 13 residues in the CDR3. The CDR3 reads CASRRGRDYCYTF. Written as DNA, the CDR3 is TGTGCCTCCCGACGAGGGAGGGACTATTGCTACACCTTC.

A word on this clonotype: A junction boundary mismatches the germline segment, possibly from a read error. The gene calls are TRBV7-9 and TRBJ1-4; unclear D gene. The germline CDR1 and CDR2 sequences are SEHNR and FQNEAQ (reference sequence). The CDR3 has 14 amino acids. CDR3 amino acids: CANSLRREDEKLFF. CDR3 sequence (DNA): TGTGCCAACAGCTTACGGCGAGAGGATGAAAAACTGTTTTTT.

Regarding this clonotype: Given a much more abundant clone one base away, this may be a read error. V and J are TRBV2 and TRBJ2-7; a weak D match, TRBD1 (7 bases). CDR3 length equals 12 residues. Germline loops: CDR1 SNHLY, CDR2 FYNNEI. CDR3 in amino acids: CASGGTAYDQYF. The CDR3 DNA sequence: TGTGCCAGCGGGGGGACAGCCTACGATCAGTACTTC.

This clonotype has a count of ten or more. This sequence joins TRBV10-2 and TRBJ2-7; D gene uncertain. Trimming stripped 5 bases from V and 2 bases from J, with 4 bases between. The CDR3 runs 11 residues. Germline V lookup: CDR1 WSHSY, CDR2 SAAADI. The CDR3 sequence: CASSTPYEQYF. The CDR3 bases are TGCGCCAGCAGTACCCCCTACGAGCAGTACTTC.

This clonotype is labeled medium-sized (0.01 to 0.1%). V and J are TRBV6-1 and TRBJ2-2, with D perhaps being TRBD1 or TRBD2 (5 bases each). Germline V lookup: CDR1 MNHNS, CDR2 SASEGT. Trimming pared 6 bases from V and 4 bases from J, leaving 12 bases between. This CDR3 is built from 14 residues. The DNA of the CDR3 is TGTGCCAGCAGGAGGGACCCCCTCACCGGGGAGCTGTTTTTT. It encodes CASRRDPLTGELFF.

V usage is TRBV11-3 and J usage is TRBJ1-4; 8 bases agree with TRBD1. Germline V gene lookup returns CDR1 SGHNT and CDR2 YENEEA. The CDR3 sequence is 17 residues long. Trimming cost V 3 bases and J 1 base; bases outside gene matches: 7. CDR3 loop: CASSLAGQGRTNEKLFF. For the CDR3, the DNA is TGTGCCAGCAGCTTGGCAGGACAGGGACGAACTAATGAAAAACTGTTTTTT.

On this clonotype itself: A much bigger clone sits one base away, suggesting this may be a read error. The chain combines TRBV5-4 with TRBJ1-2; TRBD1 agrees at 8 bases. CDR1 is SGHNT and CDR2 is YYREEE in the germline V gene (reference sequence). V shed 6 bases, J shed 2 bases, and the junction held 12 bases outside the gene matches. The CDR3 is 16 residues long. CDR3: CASNPDTDRANYGYTF. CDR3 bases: TGTGCCAGCAACCCAGACACGGACAGGGCCAACTATGGCTACACCTTC.

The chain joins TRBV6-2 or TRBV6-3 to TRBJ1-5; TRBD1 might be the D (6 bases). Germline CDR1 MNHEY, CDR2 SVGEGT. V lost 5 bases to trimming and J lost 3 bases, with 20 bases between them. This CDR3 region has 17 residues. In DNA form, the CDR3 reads TGTGCCAGCAGTCCGGGACAATTAACTTTTGACAATCAGCCCCAGCATTTT. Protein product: CASSPGQLTFDNQPQHF.

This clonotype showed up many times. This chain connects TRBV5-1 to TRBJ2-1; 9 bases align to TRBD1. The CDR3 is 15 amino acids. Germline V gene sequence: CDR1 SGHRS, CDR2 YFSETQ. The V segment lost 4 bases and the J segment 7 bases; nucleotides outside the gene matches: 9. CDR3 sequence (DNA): TGCGCCAGCAGCGATCCGGGACAGGGACTGAATGAGCAGTTCTTC. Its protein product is CASSDPGQGLNEQFF.

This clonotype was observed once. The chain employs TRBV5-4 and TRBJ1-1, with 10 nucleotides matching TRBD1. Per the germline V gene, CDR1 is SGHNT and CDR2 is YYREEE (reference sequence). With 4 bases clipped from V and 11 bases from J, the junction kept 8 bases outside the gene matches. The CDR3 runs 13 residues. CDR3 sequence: CASSPGQGSGAFF. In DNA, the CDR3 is TGTGCCAGCAGCCCGGGACAGGGGTCTGGGGCTTTCTTT. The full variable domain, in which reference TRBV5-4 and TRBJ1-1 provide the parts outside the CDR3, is ETGVTQSPTHLIKTRGQQVTLRCSSQSGHNTVSWYQQALGQGPQFIFQYYREEENGRGNFPPRFSGLQFPNYSSELNVNALELDDSALYLCASSPGQGSGAFFGQGTRLTVV.

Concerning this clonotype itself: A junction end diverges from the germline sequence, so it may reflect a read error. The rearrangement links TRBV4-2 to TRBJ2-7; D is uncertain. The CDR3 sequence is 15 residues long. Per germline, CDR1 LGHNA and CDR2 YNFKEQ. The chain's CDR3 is CASSQELTFSDEQYF. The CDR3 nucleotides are TGTGCCAGCAGCCAAGAGCTTACTTTTTCCGACGAGCAGTATTTC.

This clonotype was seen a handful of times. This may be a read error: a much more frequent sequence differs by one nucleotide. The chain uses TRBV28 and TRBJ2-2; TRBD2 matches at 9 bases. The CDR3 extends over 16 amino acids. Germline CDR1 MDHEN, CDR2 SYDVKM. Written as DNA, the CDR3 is TGTGCCAGCAGTTCTGGAGCGGGAGGACGCACCGAGGAGCTGTTTTTT. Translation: CASSSGAGGRTEELFF.

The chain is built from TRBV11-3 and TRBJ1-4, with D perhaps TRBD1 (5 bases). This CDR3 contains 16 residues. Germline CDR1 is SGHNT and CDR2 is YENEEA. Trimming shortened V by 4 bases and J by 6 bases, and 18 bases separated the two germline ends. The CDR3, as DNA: TGTGCCAGCAGCTGGGGGAACAGGCTAACCCATGAAAAACTGTTTTTT. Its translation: CASSWGNRLTHEKLFF.